The 20 T cell receptor beta chains reported below all come from one sample, sequenced in a study of CXCR3-negative and CXCR3-positive naive CD8 T cells. UMI-labeled TRB cDNA libraries were prepared by 5' RACE. TCRdb re-called the 5' RACE reads; every CDR3 protein appears as one record, without DNA. Its listing shows 7,000 or so distinct CDR3 sequences. Sequencing was carried out using naive CXCR3- CD8+ T cells from blood. Stated subset: CD45RO-CCR7+CD27+CD95- naive CD8+ T cells lacking CXCR3 (TNR3-). The receptors here all came from a human donor in good health. Some clones in this sample may be carry-over from other donors' samples.

The chain is built from TRBV9 and TRBJ2-1; the D gene TCRdb calls, TRBD2, cannot be checked with no DNA. Germline CDR1 SGDLS, CDR2 YYNGEE. CDR3 size: 17 residues. The CDR3 protein is CASSPEGGLGSYNEQFF.

V usage is TRBV7-2 and J usage is TRBJ1-1. From germline, CDR1 is SGHTA and CDR2 FQGNSA. This CDR3 is 14 amino acids long. The CDR3 sequence is CASSSGTSGTEAFF.

The chain is built from TRBV28 and TRBJ1-1; TCRdb outputs TRBD1, but without DNA this stays unchecked. Germline V gives CDR1 MDHEN, CDR2 SYDVKM. The CDR3 is 14 residues long. CDR3 sequence: CASSLLTGRVEAFF. Using reference TRBV28 and TRBJ1-1 for the parts outside the CDR3, the full variable domain is DVKVTQSSRYLVKRTGEKVFLECVQDMDHENMFWYRQDPGLGLRLIYFSYDVKMKEKGDIPEGYSVSREKKERFSLILESASTNQTSMYLCASSLLTGRVEAFFGQGTRLTVV.

By frequency, this clonotype registers medium-sized (0.01 to 0.1%). This chain links TRBV7-2 with TRBJ2-1; absent DNA, TCRdb's TRBD1 call cannot be checked. Germline values: CDR1 SGHTA, CDR2 FQGNSA. This CDR3 comprises 16 residues. CDR3 loop: CASSLEPGQGDNEQFF. Together with reference TRBV7-2 and TRBJ2-1, the CDR3 gives the full variable domain: GAGVSQSPSNKVTEKGKDVELRCDPISGHTALYWYRQSLGQGLEFLIYFQGNSAPDKSGLPSDRFSAERTGGSVSTLTIQRTQQEDSAVYLCASSLEPGQGDNEQFFGPGTRLTVL.

The chain is built from TRBV28 and TRBJ2-1; the D call of TRBD2 rests on TCRdb alone, since no DNA is present to check it. Germline CDR1 is MDHEN and CDR2 is SYDVKM. The CDR3 has 20 residues. CDR3 sequence reads: CASSLLSGRLPRGSYNEQFF. The full variable domain, in which reference TRBV28 and TRBJ2-1 provide the parts outside the CDR3, is DVKVTQSSRYLVKRTGEKVFLECVQDMDHENMFWYRQDPGLGLRLIYFSYDVKMKEKGDIPEGYSVSREKKERFSLILESASTNQTSMYLCASSLLSGRLPRGSYNEQFFGPGTRLTVL.

The chain uses TRBV28 and TRBJ2-1; TCRdb lists TRBD2, though no DNA is available to test this call. CDR1 MDHEN and CDR2 SYDVKM come from the germline V gene. The CDR3 is 16 residues long. The CDR3 sequence is CASSLRTRLVGNEQFF.

Considering frequency, this clonotype is large. The gene calls are TRBV7-6 and TRBJ2-5; TCRdb designates TRBD2, a call that cannot be tested without DNA. Looked up from germline, CDR1 is SGHVS and CDR2 is FNYEAQ. CDR3 length equals 15 residues. The CDR3 region is CASSSTSGDQETQYF.

According to its frequency, this clonotype is medium-sized. V gene TRBV25-1 combines with J gene TRBJ1-1. Germline CDR1 is MGHDK and CDR2 is SYGVNS. CDR3 length: 12 amino acids. The CDR3 is CASSPRGTEAFF. The variable domain in full, with the rest retrieved from reference TRBV25-1 and TRBJ1-1, is EADIYQTPRYLVIGTGKKITLECSQTMGHDKMYWYQQDPGMELHLIHYSYGVNSTEKGDLSSESTVSRIRTEHFPLTLESARPSHTSQYLCASSPRGTEAFFGQGTRLTVV.

V is TRBV25-1 and J is TRBJ2-7; there is no DNA to check the TCRdb D call of TRBD1. The germline gives CDR1 MGHDK, CDR2 SYGVNS. This CDR3 contains 13 residues. The CDR3: CASSGRTIYEQYF.

The chain joins TRBV7-9 to TRBJ2-1; TCRdb picks TRBD2, but there is no DNA to check that call. This CDR3 contains 13 residues. Germline CDR1 reads SEHNR; CDR2 reads FQNEAQ (reference sequence). CDR3 residues: CASSLGGRAEQFF.

This clonotype is deemed medium-sized by its frequency. The chain carries TRBV2 and TRBJ2-1. CDR3 length: 18 residues. The V gene's germline CDR1 is SNHLY and CDR2 FYNNEI. CDR3 protein: CASSEGSGLASSYNEQFF.

The chain recombines TRBV11-2 with TRBJ2-1; TCRdb indicates TRBD2, and absent DNA this call remains unverified. The CDR3 sequence is 16 residues long. Germline V gene sequence: CDR1 SGHAT, CDR2 FQNNGV. This CDR3 is CASSPEATSGRYEQFF.

The V and J genes are TRBV5-1 and TRBJ2-7; TCRdb picks TRBD1, but there is no DNA to check that call. The CDR3 has 15 residues. Germline V gene data show CDR1 as SGHRS and CDR2 as YFSETQ. CDR3 protein: CASSVPGQGVYEQYF.

This clonotype is called medium-sized (0.01 to 0.1%) based on its frequency. The CDR3 protein is CASSLYSQETQYF. This rearrangement joins TRBV11-2 to TRBJ2-5. Per the germline V gene, CDR1 is SGHAT and CDR2 is FQNNGV. This CDR3 is built from 13 residues.

Judged by frequency, this clonotype is medium-sized. This rearrangement joins TRBV6-1 to TRBJ2-1; TCRdb designates TRBD2, a call that cannot be tested without DNA. The CDR3 runs 17 residues. Germline V gene sequence: CDR1 MNHNS, CDR2 SASEGT. The CDR3 is CASRQGLAGGPESEQFF.

According to its frequency, this clonotype is medium-sized. The chain combines TRBV6-5 with TRBJ2-1; with no DNA, the TCRdb D assignment of TRBD2 cannot be verified. The CDR3 is 13 amino acids. Germline-derived CDR1 and CDR2 are MNHEY and SVGAGI. The CDR3 loop reads CASSYSMLAEQFF.

V gene TRBV5-6 combines with J gene TRBJ2-5; TCRdb names TRBD2, which stays unverified in the absence of DNA. The V gene's germline CDR1 is SGHDT and CDR2 YYEEEE. The CDR3 is 14 amino acids. CDR3 in amino acids: CASALAGGWETQYF.

This sequence joins TRBV5-1 and TRBJ2-7; TCRdb's D gene call, TRBD1, goes unchecked for lack of DNA. CDR1 is SGHRS, CDR2 YFSETQ, per germline. CDR3 length: 16 amino acids. This CDR3 is CASSLGTGQTSYEQYF.

This clonotype is identified as medium-sized from frequency. The V call is TRBV12-3 or TRBV12-4, the J call TRBJ2-1; TCRdb selects TRBD2, and the lack of DNA leaves this call unchecked. The CDR3 sequence is 13 residues long. CDR3 protein: CASSGRRSDEQFF.

Frequency places this clonotype as medium-sized. V gene TRBV29-1 combines with J gene TRBJ1-1; as DNA is missing, the TRBD1 call by TCRdb cannot be tested. Germline CDR1 reads SQVTM; CDR2 reads ANQGSEA. CDR3 length: 15 amino acids. The CDR3 sequence: CSVEETGGMNTEAFF. Complete variable domain (other parts from reference TRBV29-1 and TRBJ1-1): SAVISQKPSRDICQRGTSLTIQCQVDSQVTMMFWYRQQPGQSLTLIATANQGSEATYESGFVIDKFPISRPNLTFSTLTVSNMSPEDSSIYLCSVEETGGMNTEAFFGQGTRLTVV.